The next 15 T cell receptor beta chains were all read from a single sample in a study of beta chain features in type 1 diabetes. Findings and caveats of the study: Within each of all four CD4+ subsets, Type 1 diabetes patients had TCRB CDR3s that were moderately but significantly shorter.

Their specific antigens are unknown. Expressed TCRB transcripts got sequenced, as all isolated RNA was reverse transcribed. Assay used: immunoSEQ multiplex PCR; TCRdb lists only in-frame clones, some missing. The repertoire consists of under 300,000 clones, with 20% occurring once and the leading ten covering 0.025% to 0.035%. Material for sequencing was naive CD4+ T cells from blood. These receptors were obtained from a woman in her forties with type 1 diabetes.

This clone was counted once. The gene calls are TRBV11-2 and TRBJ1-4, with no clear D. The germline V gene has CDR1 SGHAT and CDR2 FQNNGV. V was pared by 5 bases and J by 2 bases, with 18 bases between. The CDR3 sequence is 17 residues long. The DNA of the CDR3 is TGTGCCAGCAGCAGGAGTGTGAGTGGAACGACTAATGAAAAACTGTTTTTT. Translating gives CASSRSVSGTTNEKLFF.

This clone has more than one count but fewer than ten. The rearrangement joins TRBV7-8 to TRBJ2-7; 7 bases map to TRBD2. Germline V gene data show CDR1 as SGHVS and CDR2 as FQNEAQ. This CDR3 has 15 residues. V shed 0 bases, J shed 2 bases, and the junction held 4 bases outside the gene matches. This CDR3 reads CASSLARGRAYEQYF. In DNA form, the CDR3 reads TGTGCCAGCAGCTTAGCGCGAGGGAGGGCCTACGAGCAGTACTTC.

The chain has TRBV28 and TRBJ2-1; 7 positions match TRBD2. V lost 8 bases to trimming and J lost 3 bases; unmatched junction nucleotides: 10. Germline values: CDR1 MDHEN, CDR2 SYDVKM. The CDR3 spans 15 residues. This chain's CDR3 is CASHPPASGYNEQFF. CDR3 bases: TGTGCCAGCCACCCCCCGGCTAGCGGCTACAATGAGCAGTTCTTC.

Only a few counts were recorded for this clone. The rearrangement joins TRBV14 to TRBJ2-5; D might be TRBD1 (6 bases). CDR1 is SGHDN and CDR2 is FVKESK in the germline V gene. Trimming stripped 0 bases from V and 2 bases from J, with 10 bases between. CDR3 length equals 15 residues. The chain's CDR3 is CASSQDGRGQETQYF. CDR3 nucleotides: TGTGCCAGCAGCCAAGATGGTAGGGGGCAAGAGACCCAGTACTTC.

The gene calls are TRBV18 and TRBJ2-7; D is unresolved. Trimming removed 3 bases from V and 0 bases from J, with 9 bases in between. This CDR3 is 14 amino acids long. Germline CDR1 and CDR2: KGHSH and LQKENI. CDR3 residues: CASSPITDSYEQYF. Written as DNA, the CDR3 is TGTGCCAGCTCACCTATCACTGACTCCTACGAGCAGTACTTC.

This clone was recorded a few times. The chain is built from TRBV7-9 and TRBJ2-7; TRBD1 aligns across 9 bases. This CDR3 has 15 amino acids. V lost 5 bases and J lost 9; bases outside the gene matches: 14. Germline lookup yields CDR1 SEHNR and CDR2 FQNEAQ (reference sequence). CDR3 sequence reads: CASSTRGTGTLGQYF. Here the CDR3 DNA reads TGTGCCAGCAGCACCAGAGGGACAGGGACTCTAGGGCAGTACTTC.

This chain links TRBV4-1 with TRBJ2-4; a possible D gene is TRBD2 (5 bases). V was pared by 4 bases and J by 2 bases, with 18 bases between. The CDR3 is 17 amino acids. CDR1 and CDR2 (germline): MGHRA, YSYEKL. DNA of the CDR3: TGCGCCAGCAGCCCAATCCCCGGACTGGGAACCAAAAACATTCAGTACTTC. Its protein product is CASSPIPGLGTKNIQYF.

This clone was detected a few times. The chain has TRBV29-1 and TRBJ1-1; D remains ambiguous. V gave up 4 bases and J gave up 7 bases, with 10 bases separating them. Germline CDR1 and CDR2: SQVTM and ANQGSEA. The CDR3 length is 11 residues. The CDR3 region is CSVGTGSEAFF. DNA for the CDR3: TGCAGCGTTGGAACGGGGAGTGAAGCTTTCTTT.

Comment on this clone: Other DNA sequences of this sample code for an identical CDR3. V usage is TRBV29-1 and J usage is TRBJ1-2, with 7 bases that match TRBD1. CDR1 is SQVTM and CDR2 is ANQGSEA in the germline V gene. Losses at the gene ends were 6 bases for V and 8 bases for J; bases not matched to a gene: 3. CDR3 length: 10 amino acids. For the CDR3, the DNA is TGCAGCGTGGCACAGGGGGGCTACACCTTC. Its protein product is CSVAQGGYTF.

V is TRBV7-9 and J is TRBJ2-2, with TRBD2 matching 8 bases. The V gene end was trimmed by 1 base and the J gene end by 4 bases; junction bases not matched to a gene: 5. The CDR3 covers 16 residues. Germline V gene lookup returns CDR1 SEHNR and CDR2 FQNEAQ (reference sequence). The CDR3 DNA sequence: TGTGCCAGCAGCTTAGGGGTGACTAGCGCCACCGGGGAGCTGTTTTTT. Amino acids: CASSLGVTSATGELFF.

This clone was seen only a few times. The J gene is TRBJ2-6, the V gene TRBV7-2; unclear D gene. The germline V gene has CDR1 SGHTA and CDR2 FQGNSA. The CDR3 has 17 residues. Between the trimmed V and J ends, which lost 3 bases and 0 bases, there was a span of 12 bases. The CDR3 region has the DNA TGTGCCAGCAGCTTGTCCGGGTCCCTCTCTGGGGCCAACGTCCTGACTTTC. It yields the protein CASSLSGSLSGANVLTF.

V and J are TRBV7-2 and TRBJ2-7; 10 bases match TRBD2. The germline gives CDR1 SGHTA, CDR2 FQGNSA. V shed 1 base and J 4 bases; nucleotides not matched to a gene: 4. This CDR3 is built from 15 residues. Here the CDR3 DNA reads TGTGCCAGCAGCTTAGTCCTAGCGGGAGCGTACGAGCAGTACTTC. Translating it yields CASSLVLAGAYEQYF. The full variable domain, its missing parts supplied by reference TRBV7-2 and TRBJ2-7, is GAGVSQSPSNKVTEKGKDVELRCDPISGHTALYWYRQSLGQGLEFLIYFQGNSAPDKSGLPSDRFSAERTGGSVSTLTIQRTQQEDSAVYLCASSLVLAGAYEQYFGPGTRLTVT.

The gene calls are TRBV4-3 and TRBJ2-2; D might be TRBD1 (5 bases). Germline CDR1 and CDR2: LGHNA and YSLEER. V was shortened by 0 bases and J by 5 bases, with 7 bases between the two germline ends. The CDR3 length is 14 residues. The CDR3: CASSQDQGTGELFF. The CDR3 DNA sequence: TGCGCCAGCAGCCAAGACCAGGGAACCGGGGAGCTGTTTTTT.

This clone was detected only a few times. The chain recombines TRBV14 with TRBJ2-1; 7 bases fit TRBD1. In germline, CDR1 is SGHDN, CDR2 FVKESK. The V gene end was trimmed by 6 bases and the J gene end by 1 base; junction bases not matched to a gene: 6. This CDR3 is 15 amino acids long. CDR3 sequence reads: CASSPGTVSYNEQFF. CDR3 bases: TGTGCCAGCAGTCCCGGGACAGTGTCCTACAATGAGCAGTTCTTC.

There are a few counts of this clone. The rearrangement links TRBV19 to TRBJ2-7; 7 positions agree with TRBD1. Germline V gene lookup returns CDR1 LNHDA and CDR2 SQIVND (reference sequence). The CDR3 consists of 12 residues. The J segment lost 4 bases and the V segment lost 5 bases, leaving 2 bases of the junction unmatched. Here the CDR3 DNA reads TGTGCCAGTAGTGACAGGGAGTACGAGCAGTACTTC. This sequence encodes CASSDREYEQYF.